The 19 T cell receptor beta chains in this list originate from one sample, sequenced in a study of blood T cell repertoires in COVID-19. Produced via immunoSEQ multiplex PCR; TCRdb's table is partial and in-frame only. The sample has some 300,000 clones; roughly 87% are singletons. The material sequenced was PBMCs or T cells enriched from blood (not recorded which). The origin of the receptors is a woman in her 30s who had recovered from COVID-19.

V and J are TRBV2 and TRBJ1-2; D remains unclear. The CDR3 extends over 12 amino acids. The germline CDR1 and CDR2 sequences are SNHLY and FYNNEI. V was pared by 4 bases and J by 5 bases, with 8 bases between. This CDR3 is CASSGLTYGYTF. DNA for the CDR3: TGTGCCAGCAGTGGACTGACTTATGGCTACACCTTC.

The chain is built from TRBV19 and TRBJ1-1; D is possibly TRBD1 (5 bases). CDR3 length: 15 amino acids. The V end was cut by 4 bases, the J end by 8 bases, with 20 bases between. Per germline, CDR1 LNHDA and CDR2 SQIVND (reference sequence). In DNA form, the CDR3 reads TGTGCCAGTAGTACCTCCCAACCAGGGCAGGAAGAAGCTTTCTTT. Protein sequence: CASSTSQPGQEEAFF.

The chain combines TRBV2 with TRBJ1-1; D gene ambiguous. The V gene's germline CDR1 is SNHLY and CDR2 FYNNEI. The CDR3 runs 12 residues. Trimming stripped 9 bases from V and 0 bases from J, with 8 bases between. CDR3 coding DNA: TGTGCCAGTGGCCCCATGAACACTGAAGCTTTCTTT. This gives the protein CASGPMNTEAFF. Full variable domain (remainder filled in from reference TRBV2 and TRBJ1-1): EPEVTQTPSHQVTQMGQEVILRCVPISNHLYFYWYRQILGQKVEFLVSFYNNEISEKSEIFDDQFSVERPDGSNFTLKIRSTKLEDSAMYFCASGPMNTEAFFGQGTRLTVV.

V gene TRBV7-2 combines with J gene TRBJ2-3; 8 bases fit TRBD2. There are 17 residues in the CDR3. V was pared by 1 base and J by 3 bases, with 9 bases of the junction left unmatched. The germline CDR1 and CDR2 sequences are SGHTA and FQGNSA. For the CDR3, the DNA is TGTGCCAGCAGCTTAGTAATAGGGGGACTAGATACAGATACGCAGTATTTT. Translated, it gives CASSLVIGGLDTDTQYF.

The chain combines TRBV18 with TRBJ2-7; possibly TRBD1 for D (6 bases). The germline V gene has CDR1 KGHSH and CDR2 LQKENI. The CDR3 is 14 residues long. V gave up 3 bases and J gave up 1 base, with 10 bases separating them. This chain's CDR3 is CASSPGDNSYEQYF. For the CDR3, the DNA is TGTGCCAGCTCACCCGGGGACAATTCCTACGAGCAGTACTTC.

In its sample, this clone was seen once. This chain joins TRBV7-2 and TRBJ1-3, with D possibly TRBD1 on 5 matching bases. V lost 5 bases and J 4 bases, leaving 12 bases between the germline ends. Germline V gene data show CDR1 as SGHTA and CDR2 as FQGNSA. The CDR3 contains 14 residues. The DNA for the CDR3 is TGTGCCAGCAGCGCCCGGAGGGGAGGAAACACCATATATTTT. Translation: CASSARRGGNTIYF.

In DNA form, the CDR3 reads TGTGCCAGTAGTATAGTGTCGACAGGGATCCACGAGCAGTACTTC. This translates into CASSIVSTGIHEQYF. The chain is built from TRBV19 and TRBJ2-7; 7 nucleotides match TRBD1. This CDR3 is built from 15 residues. The germline CDR1 and CDR2 sequences are LNHDA and SQIVND (reference sequence). With 1 base clipped from V and 5 bases from J, the junction kept 8 bases outside the gene matches.

This chain links TRBV27 with TRBJ1-2; 7 bases agree with TRBD1. V was pared by 1 base and J by 8 bases, with 7 bases of the junction left unmatched. This CDR3 comprises 14 residues. CDR1 MNHEY and CDR2 SMNVEV come from the germline V gene (reference sequence). In DNA, the CDR3 is TGTGCCAGCAGTTTATTCTCGATAGGGGGCGGCTACACCTTC. Translating it yields CASSLFSIGGGYTF.

This clone was counted between two and nine times. The chain joins TRBV10-1 to TRBJ1-1; 8 bases are a match to TRBD1. With V trimmed by 2 bases and J by 8 bases, 10 bases remained unmatched. CDR3 length: 15 residues. Germline V gene lookup returns CDR1 WNHNN and CDR2 SYGVQD (reference sequence). CDR3 sequence (DNA): TGCGCCAGCAGTGAGCAGGGGGCTCCCGCTCCAGAAGCTTTCTTT. This gives the protein CASSEQGAPAPEAFF.

The chain is built from TRBV2 and TRBJ1-6, with 8 bases lining up with TRBD1. Germline V gene sequence: CDR1 SNHLY, CDR2 FYNNEI. CDR3 size: 15 residues. V was pared by 3 bases and J by 7 bases, with 5 bases of the junction left unmatched. CDR3 DNA: TGTGCCAGCAGTGACCAGGGGGCAGGAAATTCACCCCTCCACTTT. Residues: CASSDQGAGNSPLHF.

J is TRBJ1-6 and V is TRBV27; the match to TRBD1 covers 8 bases. V dropped 6 bases and J dropped 8; count of bases not matched to a gene: 6. CDR1 MNHEY and CDR2 SMNVEV come from the germline V gene (reference sequence). The CDR3 is made up of 14 amino acids. Here the CDR3 reads CASSDRGWDSPLHF. The DNA of the CDR3 is TGTGCCAGCAGCGACAGGGGCTGGGATTCACCCCTCCACTTT.

This clone was picked up a small number of times. V and J are TRBV2 and TRBJ1-4; D is uncertain. V lost 3 bases and J lost 6, with 17 bases in between. The CDR3 has 16 amino acids. Germline V gene sequence: CDR1 SNHLY, CDR2 FYNNEI. The CDR3 is CASSDSGSPRDEKLFF. CDR3 DNA sequence: TGTGCCAGCAGTGATTCCGGCAGCCCGAGGGATGAAAAACTGTTTTTT. The complete variable domain, with remaining parts taken from reference TRBV2 and TRBJ1-4, reads EPEVTQTPSHQVTQMGQEVILRCVPISNHLYFYWYRQILGQKVEFLVSFYNNEISEKSEIFDDQFSVERPDGSNFTLKIRSTKLEDSAMYFCASSDSGSPRDEKLFFGSGTQLSVL.

The rearrangement joins TRBV9 to TRBJ2-1; 12 bases fit TRBD2. The CDR3 loop spans 18 amino acids. V lost 0 bases, J lost 5 bases, and 9 bases stayed unmatched. Germline CDR1 and CDR2: SGDLS and YYNGEE. CDR3 DNA: TGTGCCAGCAGCGTAGGCCTAGCGGGGGGGAGAGAAGACAATGAGCAGTTCTTC. Its protein is CASSVGLAGGREDNEQFF.

This clone was detected once. The V and J genes are TRBV12-5 and TRBJ1-1; 7 nucleotides match TRBD1. The germline gives CDR1 LGHNT, CDR2 FRNRAP. The CDR3 is 14 amino acids. V lost 4 bases and J lost 4; bases outside the gene matches: 6. CDR3 sequence reads: CASGWGTVGTEAFF. The CDR3 DNA sequence: TGTGCTAGTGGTTGGGGGACAGTAGGCACTGAAGCTTTCTTT.

V is TRBV7-9 and J is TRBJ2-2; tentatively, D is TRBD2 (6 bases). The CDR3 spans 16 residues. The V end was cut by 2 bases, the J end by 5 bases, with 15 bases between. Germline V gene sequence: CDR1 SEHNR, CDR2 FQNEAQ (reference sequence). In nucleotides, the CDR3 is TGTGCCAGCAGCTTACCAGGCCTCCGGGGGACCGGGGAGCTGTTTTTT. The encoded protein is CASSLPGLRGTGELFF.

This chain joins TRBV19 and TRBJ2-1; D gene unclear. CDR1 is LNHDA, CDR2 SQIVND, per germline (reference sequence). Trimming removed 9 bases from V and 6 bases from J, with 18 bases in between. This CDR3 comprises 14 residues. Written as DNA, the CDR3 is TGTGCCAGGATTGACATAACCAACTCCAATGAGCAGTTCTTC. It translates to CARIDITNSNEQFF.

The genes are TRBV29-1 and TRBJ1-2, with 11 positions matching TRBD1. The CDR3 sequence is 13 residues long. Trimming cost V 4 bases and J 6 bases; bases outside gene matches: 4. Germline V gene lookup returns CDR1 SQVTM and CDR2 ANQGSEA. The CDR3 bases are TGCAGCGTTGGCGGGACAGGGGGGCATGGCTACACCTTC. Translation gives CSVGGTGGHGYTF. The full variable domain, completed using reference TRBV29-1 and TRBJ1-2, is SAVISQKPSRDICQRGTSLTIQCQVDSQVTMMFWYRQQPGQSLTLIATANQGSEATYESGFVIDKFPISRPNLTFSTLTVSNMSPEDSSIYLCSVGGTGGHGYTFGSGTRLTVV.

V gene TRBV5-6 combines with J gene TRBJ1-5, with a weak D call TRBD1 (6 bases). Per germline, CDR1 SGHDT and CDR2 YYEEEE. This CDR3 spans 16 amino acids. Trimming removed 1 base at V and 5 bases at J, with 16 bases between. Written as DNA, the CDR3 is TGTGCCAGCAGCTTGAACGGAGGCGGACAGTATCAGCCCCAGCATTTT. Protein sequence: CASSLNGGGQYQPQHF.

In its sample, this clone was seen a few times. CDR3 region: CASSWTGGHGYTF. CDR3 bases: TGTGCCAGCAGTTGGACAGGGGGTCATGGCTACACCTTC. This chain uses TRBV28 with TRBJ1-2, with 10 bases matching TRBD1. The V and J ends lost 4 bases and 6 bases, in that order; junction bases with no gene match: 2. The germline V gene has CDR1 MDHEN and CDR2 SYDVKM. This CDR3 contains 13 residues.